Sequencing of this TCR beta chain was carried out in a study of cytomegalovirus exposure and HLA in healthy donors. General study findings and limits: It was only CMV serostatus that was available as immune exposure information. Some V segments, TRBV6-2 and TRBV6-3 among them, were indistinguishable and were therefore excluded. Certain sequence variants were highly shared and formed a cluster, and this cluster was likely a sequencing artifact. When a later analysis was performed, an Asian-associated ancestry cluster reportedly had fewer N-insertions than the approximately 690-donor mean.

13 Jbeta primers and 60 Vbeta primers were used for the PCR. Assay: immunoSEQ multiplex PCR; the TCRdb copy retains only in-frame clones and omits some. The sample lists about 130,000 clones, roughly four fifths occurring once. For this clone: Its specificity is not known.

Germline lookup yields CDR1 SNHLY and CDR2 FYNNEI. V gave up 8 bases and J gave up 7 bases, with 20 bases separating them. There are 15 residues in the CDR3. This sequence originates from a female donor in good health and CMV-seropositive. This chain links TRBV2 with TRBJ1-4; weak D call: TRBD1 (6 bases). Material for sequencing was PBMCs. The CDR3 loop is CASHRAPILGEKLFF. CDR3 DNA: TGTGCCAGCCACAGGGCTCCAATCCTAGGTGAAAAACTGTTTTTT.